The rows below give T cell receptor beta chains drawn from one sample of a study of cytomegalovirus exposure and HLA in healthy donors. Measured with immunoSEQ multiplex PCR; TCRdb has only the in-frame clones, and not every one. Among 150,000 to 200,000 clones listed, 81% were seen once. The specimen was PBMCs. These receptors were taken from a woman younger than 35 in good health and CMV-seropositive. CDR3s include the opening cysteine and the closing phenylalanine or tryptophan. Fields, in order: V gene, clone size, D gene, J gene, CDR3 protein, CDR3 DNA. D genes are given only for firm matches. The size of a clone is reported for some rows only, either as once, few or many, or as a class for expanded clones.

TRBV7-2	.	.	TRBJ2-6	CASSLVAVSGANVLTF	TGTGCCAGCAGCTTAGTTGCGGTTTCTGGGGCCAACGTCCTGACTTTC
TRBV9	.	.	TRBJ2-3	CASSVVARTDTQYF	TGTGCCAGCAGCGTAGTAGCCCGCACAGATACGCAGTATTTT
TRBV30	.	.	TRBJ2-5	CAWNKGVVKTQYF	TGTGCCTGGAACAAGGGGGTTGTTAAGACCCAGTACTTC
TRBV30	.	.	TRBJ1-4	CAWSVPPARNEKLFF	TGTGCCTGGAGTGTCCCCCCCGCCAGAAATGAAAAACTGTTTTTT
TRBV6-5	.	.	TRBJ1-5	CASSPGTRNQPQHF	TGTGCCAGCAGTCCGGGGACAAGGAATCAGCCCCAGCATTTT
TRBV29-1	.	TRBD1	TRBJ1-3	CSVEGDRGSGNTIYF	TGCAGCGTTGAAGGGGACAGGGGGTCTGGAAACACCATATATTTT
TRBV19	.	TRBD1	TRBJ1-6	CASSILRQGGNSPLHF	TGTGCCAGTAGTATACTCAGACAGGGTGGAAATTCACCCCTCCACTTT
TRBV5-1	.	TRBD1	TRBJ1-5	CASSLEGTDVGPQHF	TGCGCCAGCAGCTTGGAAGGGACAGACGTGGGTCCCCAGCATTTT
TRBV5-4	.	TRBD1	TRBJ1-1	CASRTGSGGTEAFF	TGTGCCAGCAGGACAGGGAGCGGGGGGACTGAAGCTTTCTTT
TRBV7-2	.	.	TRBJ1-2	CASSLNAGEYYGYTF	TGTGCCAGCAGCTTAAACGCAGGTGAATACTATGGCTACACCTTC
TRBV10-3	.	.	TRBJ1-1	CAISAKTEHNTEAFF	TGTGCCATCAGCGCGAAAACAGAACACAACACTGAAGCTTTCTTT
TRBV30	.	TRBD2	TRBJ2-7	CAWSVWASGIEQYF	TGTGCCTGGAGTGTATGGGCTAGCGGCATCGAGCAGTACTTC
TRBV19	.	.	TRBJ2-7	CASRGGTYEQYF	TGTGCCAGTAGAGGCGGTACCTACGAGCAGTACTTC
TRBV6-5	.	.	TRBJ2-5	CASSQGVVGETQYF	TGTGCCAGCAGCCAAGGGGTCGTGGGAGAGACCCAGTACTTC
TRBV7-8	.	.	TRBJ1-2	CASSLGTRNYGYTF	TGTGCCAGCAGCTTAGGTACCAGAAACTATGGCTACACCTTC
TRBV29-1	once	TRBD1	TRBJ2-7	CSVVVGTGRYEQYF	TGCAGCGTTGTTGTCGGGACAGGGCGTTACGAGCAGTACTTC
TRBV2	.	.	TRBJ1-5	CASSGGRQLSNQPQHF	TGTGCCAGCAGTGGGGGCAGACAGTTGAGCAATCAGCCCCAGCATTTT
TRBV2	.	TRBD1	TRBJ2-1	CASKGTGGNNEQFF	TGTGCCAGCAAGGGGACAGGGGGTAACAATGAGCAGTTCTTC
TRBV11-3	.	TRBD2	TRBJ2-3	CASSLGGLAGPADTQYF	TGTGCCAGCAGCTTAGGCGGGCTAGCGGGGCCCGCAGATACGCAGTATTTT
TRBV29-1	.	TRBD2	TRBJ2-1	CSVTRGLGVLNEQFF	TGCAGCGTTACCCGAGGACTAGGCGTACTCAATGAGCAGTTCTTC
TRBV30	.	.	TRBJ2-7	CAWTRGYEQYF	TGTGCCTGGACTAGGGGCTACGAGCAGTACTTC
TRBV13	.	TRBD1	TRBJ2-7	CASSGTENEQYF	TGTGCCAGCAGCGGGACAGAAAACGAGCAGTACTTC
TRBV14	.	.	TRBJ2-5	CASSQVLQETQYF	TGTGCCAGCAGCCAAGTACTCCAAGAGACCCAGTACTTC
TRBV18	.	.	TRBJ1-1	CASSPRGDMNTEAFF	TGTGCCAGCTCACCCCGGGGAGACATGAACACTGAAGCTTTCTTT
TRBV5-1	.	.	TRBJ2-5	CASSLWQGGRETQYF	TGCGCCAGCAGCTTGTGGCAGGGCGGACGAGAGACCCAGTACTTC
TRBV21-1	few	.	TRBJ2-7	CASSNVTDSYEQYF	TGTGCCAGCAGCAATGTGACAGACTCCTACGAGCAGTACTTC
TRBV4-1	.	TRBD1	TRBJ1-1	CASSQTLQKEGAGTEAFF	TGCGCCAGCAGCCAAACCCTGCAGAAAGAGGGGGCGGGTACTGAAGCTTTCTTT
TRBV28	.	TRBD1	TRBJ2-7	CASSVVGQGLYEQYF	TGTGCCAGCAGTGTCGTGGGACAGGGCCTCTACGAGCAGTACTTC
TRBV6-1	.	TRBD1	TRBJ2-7	CATADRGLSYEQYF	TGTGCCACCGCAGACAGGGGCCTTTCCTACGAGCAGTACTTC
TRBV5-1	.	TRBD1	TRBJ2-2	CASSGTGSNTGELFF	TGCGCCAGCAGCGGGACAGGGTCGAACACCGGGGAGCTGTTTTTT
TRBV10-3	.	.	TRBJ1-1	CAISNGLDTEAFF	TGTGCCATCAGTAACGGACTGGACACTGAAGCTTTCTTT
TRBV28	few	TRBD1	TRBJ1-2	CASSLLGQTYGYTF	TGTGCCAGCAGTTTATTGGGACAGACATATGGCTACACCTTC
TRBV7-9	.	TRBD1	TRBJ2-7	CASSLGDSPSYEQYF	TGTGCCAGCAGCTTAGGGGACAGCCCCTCCTACGAGCAGTACTTC
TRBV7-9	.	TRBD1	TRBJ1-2	CSSSSLDVQGVENGYTF	TGTTCCAGCAGCTCCTTGGACGTACAGGGGGTAGAAAATGGCTACACCTTC
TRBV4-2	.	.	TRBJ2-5	CASSREYQETQYF	TGTGCCAGCAGCCGTGAGTACCAAGAGACCCAGTACTTC
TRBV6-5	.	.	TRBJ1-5	CASSYSPGGQPQHF	TGTGCCAGCAGTTACTCCCCGGGGGGTCAGCCCCAGCATTTT
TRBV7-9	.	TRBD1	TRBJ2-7	CASSLGQGASEQYF	TGTGCCAGCAGCTTAGGACAGGGGGCAAGCGAGCAGTACTTC
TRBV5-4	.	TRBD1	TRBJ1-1	CASSLGTGQVNTEAFF	TGTGCCAGCAGCTTGGGAACCGGACAGGTGAACACTGAAGCTTTCTTT